The clone carrying this T cell receptor beta chain was seen at least ten times. The antigen is not known. There were TCR beta CDR3 regions amplified from RNA transcripts. RT-PCR in the first round (using the HTBI primer set) targeted the TCR CDR3. TCRdb recomputed calls from the multiplex PCR reads with MiXCR, one row per CDR3 protein. The sample contains 500,000 to 750,000 distinct CDR3 sequences, around 16% of which appear only once. The sample comes from a study of T cells in Graves' hyperthyroidism and ophthalmopathy. General study points: Among thyroid clonotypes expanded above 0.001, most also appeared in blood.

The germline CDR1 and CDR2 sequences are DFQATT and SNEGSKA (reference sequence). The CDR3 runs 14 residues. V shed 5 bases, J shed 3 bases, and the junction held 7 bases outside the gene matches. V and J are TRBV20-1 and TRBJ2-7; TRBD1 aligns across 10 bases. The TCR comes from a woman in her 30s with Graves' hyperthyroidism. The sample was blood. The CDR3 region is CSARGQGGGYEQYF. DNA for the CDR3: TGCAGTGCTCGAGGACAGGGGGGGGGCTACGAGCAGTACTTC.